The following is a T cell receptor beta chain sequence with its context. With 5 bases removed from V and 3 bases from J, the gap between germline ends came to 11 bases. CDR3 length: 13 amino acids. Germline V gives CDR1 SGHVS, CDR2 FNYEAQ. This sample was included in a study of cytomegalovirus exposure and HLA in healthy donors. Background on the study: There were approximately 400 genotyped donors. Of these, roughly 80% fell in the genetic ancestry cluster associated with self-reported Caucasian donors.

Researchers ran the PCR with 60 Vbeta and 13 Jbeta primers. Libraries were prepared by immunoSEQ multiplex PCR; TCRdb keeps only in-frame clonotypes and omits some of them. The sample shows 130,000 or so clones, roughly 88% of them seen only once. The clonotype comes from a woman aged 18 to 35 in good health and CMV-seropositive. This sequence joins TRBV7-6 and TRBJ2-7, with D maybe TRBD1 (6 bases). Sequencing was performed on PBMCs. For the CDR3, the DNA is TGTGCCAGCAGCGGCCGGGACAACTACGAGCAGTACTTC. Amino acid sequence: CASSGRDNYEQYF.